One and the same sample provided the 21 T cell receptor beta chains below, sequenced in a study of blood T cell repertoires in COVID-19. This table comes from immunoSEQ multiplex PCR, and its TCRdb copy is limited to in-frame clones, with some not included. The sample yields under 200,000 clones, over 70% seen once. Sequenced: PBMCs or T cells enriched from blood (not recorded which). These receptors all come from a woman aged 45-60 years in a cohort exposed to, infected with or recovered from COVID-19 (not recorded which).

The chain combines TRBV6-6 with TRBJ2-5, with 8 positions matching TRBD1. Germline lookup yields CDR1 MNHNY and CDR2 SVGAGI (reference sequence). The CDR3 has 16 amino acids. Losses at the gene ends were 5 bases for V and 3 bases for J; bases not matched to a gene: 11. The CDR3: CASSPPLGQGKETQYF. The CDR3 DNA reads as TGTGCCAGCAGTCCACCCCTAGGACAGGGAAAAGAGACCCAGTACTTC.

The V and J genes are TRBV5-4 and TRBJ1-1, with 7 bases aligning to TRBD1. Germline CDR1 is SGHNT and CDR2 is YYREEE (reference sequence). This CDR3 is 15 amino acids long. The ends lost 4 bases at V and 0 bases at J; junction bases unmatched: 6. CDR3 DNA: TGTGCCAGCAGCACTCGGACAGGTTTGAACACTGAAGCTTTCTTT. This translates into CASSTRTGLNTEAFF.

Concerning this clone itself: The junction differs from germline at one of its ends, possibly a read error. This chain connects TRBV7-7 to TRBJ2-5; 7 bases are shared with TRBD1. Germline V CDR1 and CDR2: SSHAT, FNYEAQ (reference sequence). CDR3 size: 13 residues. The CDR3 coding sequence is TGTGCTAGCAGCCAGGGGGAAGGGGTGACCCAGTACTTC. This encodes CASSQGEGVTQYF. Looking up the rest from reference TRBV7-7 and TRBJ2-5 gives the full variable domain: GAGVSQSPRYKVTKRGQDVTLRCDPISSHATLYWYQQALGQGPEFLTYFNYEAQPDKSGLPSDRFSAERPEGSISTLTIQRTEQRDSAMYRCASSQGEGVTQYFGPGTRLLVL.

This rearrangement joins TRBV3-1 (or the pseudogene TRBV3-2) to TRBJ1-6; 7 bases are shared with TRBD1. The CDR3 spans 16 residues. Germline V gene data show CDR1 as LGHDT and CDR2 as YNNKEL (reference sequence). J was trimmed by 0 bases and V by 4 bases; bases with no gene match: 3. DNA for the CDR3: TGTGCCAGCAGCCTGGACAGGAGCTCCTATAATTCACCCCTCCACTTT. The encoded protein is CASSLDRSSYNSPLHF.

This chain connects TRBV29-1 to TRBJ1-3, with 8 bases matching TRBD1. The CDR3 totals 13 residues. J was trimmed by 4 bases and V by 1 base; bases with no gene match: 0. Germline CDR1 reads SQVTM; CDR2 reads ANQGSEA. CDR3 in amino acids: CSVEGTGGNTIYF. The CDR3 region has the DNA TGCAGCGTTGAAGGGACAGGGGGAAACACCATATATTTT.

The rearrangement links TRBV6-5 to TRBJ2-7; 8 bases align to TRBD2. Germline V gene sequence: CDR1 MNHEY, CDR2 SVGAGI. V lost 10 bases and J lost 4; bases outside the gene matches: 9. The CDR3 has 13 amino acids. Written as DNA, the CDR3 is TGTGCCACCGGACTAGCCGCGTCGTACGAGCAGTACTTC. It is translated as CATGLAASYEQYF.

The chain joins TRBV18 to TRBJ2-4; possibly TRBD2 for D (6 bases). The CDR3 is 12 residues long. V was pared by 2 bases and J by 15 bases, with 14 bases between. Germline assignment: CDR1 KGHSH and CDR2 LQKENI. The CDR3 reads CASSPGEANWYF. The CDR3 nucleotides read TGTGCCAGCTCACCAGGGGAGGCGAATTGGTACTTC. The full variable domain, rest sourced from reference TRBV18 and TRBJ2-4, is NAGVMQNPRHLVRRRGQEARLRCSPMKGHSHVYWYRQLPEEGLKFMVYLQKENIIDESGMPKERFSAEFPKEGPSILRIQQVVRGDSAAYFCASSPGEANWYFGAGTRLSVL.

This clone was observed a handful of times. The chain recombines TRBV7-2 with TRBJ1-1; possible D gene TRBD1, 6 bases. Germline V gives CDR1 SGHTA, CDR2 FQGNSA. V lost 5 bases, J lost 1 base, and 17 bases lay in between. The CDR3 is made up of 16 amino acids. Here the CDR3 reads CASSQGPAVTNTEAFF. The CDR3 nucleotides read TGTGCCAGCAGCCAGGGGCCGGCAGTTACGAACACTGAAGCTTTCTTT.

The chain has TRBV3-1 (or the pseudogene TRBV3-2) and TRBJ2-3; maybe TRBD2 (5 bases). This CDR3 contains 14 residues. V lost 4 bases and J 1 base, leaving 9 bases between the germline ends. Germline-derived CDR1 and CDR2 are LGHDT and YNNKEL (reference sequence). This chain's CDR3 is CASSPGRGTDTQYF. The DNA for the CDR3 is TGTGCCAGCAGCCCCGGGCGGGGCACAGATACGCAGTATTTT.

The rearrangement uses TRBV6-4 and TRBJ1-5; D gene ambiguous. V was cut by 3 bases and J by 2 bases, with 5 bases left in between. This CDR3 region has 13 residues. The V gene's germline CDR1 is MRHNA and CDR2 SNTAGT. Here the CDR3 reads CASSEAGNQPQHF. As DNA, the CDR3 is TGTGCCAGCAGTGAGGCAGGCAATCAGCCCCAGCATTTT.

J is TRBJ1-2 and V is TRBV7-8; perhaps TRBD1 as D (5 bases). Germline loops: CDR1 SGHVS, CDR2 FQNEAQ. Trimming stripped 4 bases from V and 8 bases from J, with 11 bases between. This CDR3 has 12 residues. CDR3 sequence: CASSSRDFGYTF. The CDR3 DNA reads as TGTGCCAGCAGCTCCCGGGACTTCGGCTACACCTTC.

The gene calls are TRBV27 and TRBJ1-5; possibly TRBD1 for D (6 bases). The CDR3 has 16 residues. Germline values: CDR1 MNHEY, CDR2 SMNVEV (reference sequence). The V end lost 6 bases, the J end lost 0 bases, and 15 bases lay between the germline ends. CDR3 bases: TGTGCCAGCAGGGAGAAGGGACACCCTAGCAATCAGCCCCAGCATTTT. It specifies CASREKGHPSNQPQHF.

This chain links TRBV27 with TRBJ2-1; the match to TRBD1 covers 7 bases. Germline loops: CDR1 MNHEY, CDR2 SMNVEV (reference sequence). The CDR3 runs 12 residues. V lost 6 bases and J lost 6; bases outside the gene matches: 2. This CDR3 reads CASRTGSNEQFF. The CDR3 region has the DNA TGTGCCAGCAGGACAGGGTCCAATGAGCAGTTCTTC.

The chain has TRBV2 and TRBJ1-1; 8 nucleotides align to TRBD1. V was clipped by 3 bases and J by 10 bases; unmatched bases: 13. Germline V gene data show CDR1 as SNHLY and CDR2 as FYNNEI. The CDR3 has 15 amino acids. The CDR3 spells CASSDWGQAGSGAFF. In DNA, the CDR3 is TGTGCCAGCAGTGACTGGGGACAGGCGGGATCGGGAGCTTTCTTT.

The DNA of the CDR3 is TGTGCCAGCGACGTGAGGGACGGCCGGACAGAGGCTTTCTTT. Amino acids: CASDVRDGRTEAFF. The chain joins TRBV7-9 to TRBJ1-1, with a possible D match to TRBD1 (6 bases). With 8 bases removed from V and 11 bases from J, the gap between germline ends came to 24 bases. The CDR3 sequence is 14 residues long. CDR1 and CDR2 from the germline V gene are SEHNR and FQNEAQ (reference sequence).

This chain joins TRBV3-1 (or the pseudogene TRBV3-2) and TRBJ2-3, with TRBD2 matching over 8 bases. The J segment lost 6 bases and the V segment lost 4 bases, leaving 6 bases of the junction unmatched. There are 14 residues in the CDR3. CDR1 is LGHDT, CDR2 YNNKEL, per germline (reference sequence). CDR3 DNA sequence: TGTGCCAGCAGCCTCGGGGGGGCCAGTGATACGCAGTATTTT. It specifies CASSLGGASDTQYF.

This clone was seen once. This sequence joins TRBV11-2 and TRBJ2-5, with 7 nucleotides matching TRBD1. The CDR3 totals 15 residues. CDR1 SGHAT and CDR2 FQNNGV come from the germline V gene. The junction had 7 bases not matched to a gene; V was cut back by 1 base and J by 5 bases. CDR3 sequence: CASSLVRTGFETQYF. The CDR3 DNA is TGTGCCAGCAGCTTAGTACGGACAGGATTCGAGACCCAGTACTTC. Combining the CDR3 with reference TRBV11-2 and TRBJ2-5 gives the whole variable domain EAGVAQSPRYKIIEKRQSVAFWCNPISGHATLYWYQQILGQGPKLLIQFQNNGVVDDSQLPKDRFSAERLKGVDSTLKIQPAKLEDSAVYLCASSLVRTGFETQYFGPGTRLLVL.

The CDR3 coding sequence is TGCGCCAGCAGCGCCTCAACAGGGCCAGATACGCAGTATTTT. Its translation is CASSASTGPDTQYF. V and J are TRBV5-1 and TRBJ2-3; D is possibly TRBD1 (6 bases). In germline, CDR1 is SGHRS, CDR2 YFSETQ. V lost 4 bases to trimming and J lost 4 bases, with 13 bases between them. The CDR3 is 14 residues long.

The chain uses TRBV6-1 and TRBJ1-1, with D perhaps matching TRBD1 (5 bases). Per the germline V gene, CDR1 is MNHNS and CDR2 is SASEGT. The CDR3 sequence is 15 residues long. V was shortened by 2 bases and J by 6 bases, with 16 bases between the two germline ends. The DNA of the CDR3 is TGTGCCAGCAGTGAAATGGGGGAGGGTTTCGCTGAAGCTTTCTTT. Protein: CASSEMGEGFAEAFF.

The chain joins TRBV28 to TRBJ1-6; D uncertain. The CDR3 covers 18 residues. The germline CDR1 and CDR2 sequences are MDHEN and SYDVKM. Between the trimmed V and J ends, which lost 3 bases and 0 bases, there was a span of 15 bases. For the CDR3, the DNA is TGTGCCAGCAGTTTCTTTTCAGGTCAAAGCTCCTATAATTCACCCCTCCACTTT. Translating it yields CASSFFSGQSSYNSPLHF.

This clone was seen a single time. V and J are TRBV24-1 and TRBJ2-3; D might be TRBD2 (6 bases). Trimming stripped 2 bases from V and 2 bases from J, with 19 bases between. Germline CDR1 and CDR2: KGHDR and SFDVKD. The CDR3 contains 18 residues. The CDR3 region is CATSDSKYGGFHTDTQYF. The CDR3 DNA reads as TGTGCCACCAGTGATTCCAAATACGGGGGATTCCACACAGATACGCAGTATTTT.